One sample yielded the 30 T cell receptor beta chains listed below, sequenced in a study of beta chain features in type 1 diabetes. Overall study results and limits: For Type 1 diabetes patients, all four CD4+ subsets carried TCRB CDR3s that were moderately but significantly shorter.

Isolated RNA was reverse transcribed in full, so expressed TCRB transcripts were sequenced. Sequencing was performed with immunoSEQ multiplex PCR; in TCRdb, only in-frame clones are kept and a portion is missing. This sample yields 250,000 to 350,000 clones, of which about 15% are seen a single time; less than 0.02% belongs to the top ten. No antigens are known for them. The source material was naive CD4+ T cells from blood. Receptors were obtained from a young man with type 1 diabetes.

J is TRBJ1-5 and V is TRBV5-1; a possible D gene is TRBD1 (6 bases). Deletions cut 4 bases from V and 6 bases from J, with 14 bases between. The CDR3 loop spans 14 amino acids. Germline V lookup: CDR1 SGHRS, CDR2 YFSETQ. The CDR3 sequence is CASSPEGVLQPQHF. In DNA, the CDR3 is TGCGCCAGCAGCCCAGAGGGGGTGCTTCAGCCCCAGCATTTT.

This clone showed up just a few times. The chain is built from TRBV30 and TRBJ1-1; D not resolved. In germline, CDR1 is GTSNPN, CDR2 SVGIG (reference sequence). There are 12 residues in the CDR3. The V end lost 3 bases, the J end lost 1 base, and 6 bases lay between the germline ends. DNA for the CDR3: TGTGCCTGGAGAGCGGGGAACACTGAAGCTTTCTTT. This gives the protein CAWRAGNTEAFF.

The rearrangement joins TRBV7-2 to TRBJ1-1; D may be TRBD1 (6 bases). There are 16 residues in the CDR3. V was cut by 1 base and J by 4 bases, with 16 bases left in between. CDR1 is SGHTA and CDR2 is FQGNSA in the germline V gene. CDR3 nucleotides: TGTGCCAGCAGCTTAGGGGGGTGGGGGCGCGGCACTGAAGCTTTCTTT. Amino acids: CASSLGGWGRGTEAFF.

This clone was seen a handful of times. V is TRBV10-3 and J is TRBJ2-1, with TRBD2 matching 9 bases. Germline V gene lookup returns CDR1 ENHRY and CDR2 SYGVKD. The CDR3 covers 15 residues. Trimming removed 6 bases from V and 2 bases from J; junction bases left unmatched: 5. The CDR3 spells CAIRKTSGAYNEQFF. DNA of the CDR3: TGTGCCATCAGGAAGACTAGCGGAGCCTACAATGAGCAGTTCTTC.

Only a few counts were recorded for this clone. This chain links TRBV12-5 with TRBJ2-5; possibly TRBD1 for D (5 bases). CDR3 length equals 17 residues. V was cut by 1 base and J by 5 bases, with 20 bases left in between. Germline V gives CDR1 LGHNT, CDR2 FRNRAP. The CDR3 protein is CASGLEPTRGVRETQYF. The CDR3 nucleotides are TGTGCTAGTGGTTTGGAACCGACAAGGGGCGTGAGGGAGACCCAGTACTTC.

The table lists this clone with a few counts. V and J are TRBV27 and TRBJ2-1; a weak D match, TRBD2 (6 bases). The V gene's germline CDR1 is MNHEY and CDR2 SMNVEV (reference sequence). The CDR3 runs to 15 residues. Trimming removed 7 bases at V and 2 bases at J, with 15 bases between. The CDR3 DNA sequence: TGTGCCAGCACCCAAACCGGGACTCCCTACAATGAGCAGTTCTTC. Translated: CASTQTGTPYNEQFF.

This clone has a handful of counts. CDR3 sequence (DNA): TGTGCCAGCAGCCACCGAGGCCCGAGGTCAGATACGCAGTATTTT. Residues: CASSHRGPRSDTQYF. The chain uses TRBV7-2 and TRBJ2-3; no clear D. The germline V and J ends were trimmed by 5 bases and 4 bases, with 16 bases remaining between them. The CDR3 is 15 residues long. Germline CDR1 reads SGHTA; CDR2 reads FQGNSA.

V usage is TRBV21-1 and J usage is TRBJ2-5; the table assigns TRBD2, which was not confirmed against the DNA. TRBV21-1 is designated a pseudogene. The CDR3 is 16 amino acids. CDR3 loop: CASRGTSGRSHETQYF. The CDR3 nucleotides read TGTGCCAGCAGAGGGACTAGCGGGAGGTCGCATGAGACCCAGTACTTC.

This rearrangement joins TRBV7-2 to TRBJ1-1; 7 bases map to TRBD1. The CDR3 totals 14 residues. Germline CDR1 SGHTA, CDR2 FQGNSA. Trimming at V came to 5 bases and at J to 5 bases, leaving 8 bases not matched to a gene. CDR3 loop: CASSPQGRGTEAFF. As DNA, the CDR3 is TGTGCCAGCAGCCCACAGGGGCGGGGAACTGAAGCTTTCTTT.

This clone was picked up a small number of times. This rearrangement joins TRBV9 to TRBJ1-5; TRBD1 matches 7 bases. The CDR3 has 15 amino acids. Germline values: CDR1 SGDLS, CDR2 YYNGEE. J gave up 3 bases and V 4 bases, and 7 bases lay outside the gene matches. CDR3 sequence: CASSPRGQLNQPQHF. The CDR3 nucleotides are TGTGCCAGCAGCCCGAGGGGACAGCTCAATCAGCCCCAGCATTTT.

The chain carries TRBV27 and TRBJ2-2; D uncertain. This CDR3 has 16 amino acids. Trimming removed 2 bases from V and 6 bases from J, with 16 bases in between. The V gene's germline CDR1 is MNHEY and CDR2 SMNVEV (reference sequence). The chain's CDR3 is CASSLRQSATAGELFF. The CDR3 DNA follows: TGTGCCAGCAGTTTACGGCAGAGCGCTACGGCCGGGGAGCTGTTTTTT.

CDR3 in amino acids: CASSETEGELFF. The CDR3 nucleotides are TGCGCCAGCAGCGAAACAGAAGGGGAGCTGTTTTTT. This chain links TRBV5-1 with TRBJ2-2; the D is unclear. V gave up 4 bases and J gave up 8 bases, with 9 bases separating them. The germline V gene has CDR1 SGHRS and CDR2 YFSETQ. This CDR3 region has 12 residues.

This clone was seen only a few times. This rearrangement joins TRBV29-1 to TRBJ2-3, with D perhaps matching TRBD1 (5 bases). Germline V gene data show CDR1 as SQVTM and CDR2 as ANQGSEA. V was clipped by 4 bases and J by 0 bases, with 8 bases between them. The CDR3 is 13 residues long. The CDR3 sequence is CSVAGISTDTQYF. Written as DNA, the CDR3 is TGCAGCGTTGCAGGGATCAGCACAGATACGCAGTATTTT.

In this sample, this clone turned up a few times. The rearrangement links TRBV5-1 to TRBJ2-5, with TRBD2 matching over 10 bases. Germline trimming cut 4 bases from V and 5 bases from J; bases unmatched to any gene: 11. Germline CDR1 SGHRS, CDR2 YFSETQ. There are 16 residues in the CDR3. Here the CDR3 DNA reads TGCGCCAGCAGCGCAATCTCTAGCGGGGGTCACGAGACCCAGTACTTC. Amino acids: CASSAISSGGHETQYF.

This chain connects TRBV28 to TRBJ2-3; 9 bases map to TRBD2. V trimming: 6 bases; J trimming: 3 bases; junction bases outside the gene matches: 4. Germline V gene sequence: CDR1 MDHEN, CDR2 SYDVKM. The CDR3 runs 14 residues. CDR3 nucleotides: TGTGCCAGCAGCCTAGCGGGGCGAACAGATACGCAGTATTTT. Amino acids: CASSLAGRTDTQYF.

This clone was seen just once. The chain employs TRBV5-4 and TRBJ2-1; 11 bases map to TRBD2. With V trimmed by 3 bases and J by 8 bases, 10 bases remained unmatched. Germline V lookup: CDR1 SGHNT, CDR2 YYREEE (reference sequence). The CDR3 length is 16 residues. The CDR3: CASSYEALAGADEQFF. The CDR3 nucleotides read TGTGCCAGCAGCTACGAAGCACTAGCGGGAGCAGATGAGCAGTTCTTC.

V gene TRBV5-1 combines with J gene TRBJ2-3, with 9 nucleotides matching TRBD1. The CDR3 has 15 amino acids. Germline-derived CDR1 and CDR2 are SGHRS and YFSETQ. V gave up 0 bases and J gave up 1 base; unmatched junction bases: 0. CDR3 amino acids: CASSLGDRGTDTQYF. Written as DNA, the CDR3 is TGCGCCAGCAGCTTGGGGGACAGGGGCACAGATACGCAGTATTTT.

This clone has more than one count but fewer than ten. This rearrangement joins TRBV11-2 to TRBJ2-5; tentatively, D is TRBD1 (6 bases). The CDR3 sequence is 15 residues long. CDR1 and CDR2 from the germline V gene are SGHAT and FQNNGV. Between the trimmed V and J ends, which lost 4 bases and 2 bases, there was a span of 14 bases. The CDR3: CASSSHPDRQETQYF. The CDR3 coding sequence is TGTGCCAGCAGCTCGCATCCCGACAGGCAAGAGACCCAGTACTTC. Using reference TRBV11-2 and TRBJ2-5 for the parts outside the CDR3, the full variable domain is EAGVAQSPRYKIIEKRQSVAFWCNPISGHATLYWYQQILGQGPKLLIQFQNNGVVDDSQLPKDRFSAERLKGVDSTLKIQPAKLEDSAVYLCASSSHPDRQETQYFGPGTRLLVL.

V gene TRBV6-5 combines with J gene TRBJ2-5, with D hard to call. The CDR3 is 13 residues long. Germline assignment: CDR1 MNHEY and CDR2 SVGAGI. V shed 6 bases and J shed 6 bases, with 14 bases lying between them. CDR3 DNA sequence: TGTGCCAGCAGAGCTGAATCACCGAAGACCCAGTACTTC. Amino acid sequence: CASRAESPKTQYF.

The chain links TRBV6-5 to TRBJ2-1; TRBD2 matches at 8 bases. With V trimmed by 8 bases and J by 12 bases, 15 bases remained unmatched. Per germline, CDR1 MNHEY and CDR2 SVGAGI. The CDR3 sequence is 14 residues long. CDR3 residues: CASSPSGQVVGQFF. CDR3 nucleotides: TGTGCCAGCTCTCCTAGCGGGCAAGTCGTAGGGCAGTTCTTC.

In this sample, this clone turned up a few times. J is TRBJ1-1 and V is TRBV30, with D hard to call. The CDR3 totals 13 residues. Germline CDR1 reads GTSNPN; CDR2 reads SVGIG (reference sequence). V was pared by 2 bases and J by 0 bases, with 7 bases between. The DNA for the CDR3 is TGTGCCTGGAGTTCAGTCATGAACACTGAAGCTTTCTTT. Protein sequence: CAWSSVMNTEAFF. The variable domain in full, completed from reference TRBV30 and TRBJ1-1, reads SQTIHQWPATLVQPVGSPLSLECTVEGTSNPNLYWYRQAAGRGLQLLFYSVGIGQISSEVPQNLSASRPQDRQFILSSKKLLLSDSGFYLCAWSSVMNTEAFFGQGTRLTVV.

This chain connects TRBV7-2 to TRBJ2-1; unclear D gene. V gave up 5 bases and J gave up 4 bases, with 9 bases separating them. The CDR3 covers 13 residues. Germline V gives CDR1 SGHTA, CDR2 FQGNSA. CDR3 protein: CASSPVQYNEQFF. The CDR3 DNA reads TGTGCCAGCAGCCCGGTACAGTACAATGAGCAGTTCTTC.

The gene calls are TRBV30 and TRBJ2-7; 8 bases are a match to TRBD1. Losses at the gene ends were 3 bases for V and 2 bases for J; bases not matched to a gene: 3. This CDR3 contains 13 residues. Germline CDR1 reads GTSNPN; CDR2 reads SVGIG (reference sequence). Here the CDR3 reads CAWRRTGTYEQYF. In nucleotides, the CDR3 is TGTGCCTGGAGGAGGACAGGGACCTACGAGCAGTACTTC.

This clone was picked up a small number of times. The V call is TRBV2, the J call TRBJ2-7; 11 bases fit TRBD2. CDR1 is SNHLY, CDR2 FYNNEI, per germline. The CDR3 loop spans 14 amino acids. V lost 6 bases to trimming and J lost 4 bases; unmatched junction nucleotides: 5. CDR3 in DNA: TGTGCCAGCAGGCTAGCGGGAGGTTTTTACGAGCAGTACTTC. Translating gives CASRLAGGFYEQYF.

The V call is TRBV29-1, the J call TRBJ2-4, with D possibly matching TRBD1 (5 bases). The CDR3 consists of 12 residues. Germline V lookup: CDR1 SQVTM, CDR2 ANQGSEA. Trimming removed 4 bases at V and 4 bases at J, with 8 bases between. The CDR3 spells CSVGRAKNIQYF. The DNA of the CDR3 is TGCAGCGTTGGCAGGGCGAAAAACATTCAGTACTTC.

V gene TRBV5-5 combines with J gene TRBJ2-5, with D perhaps matching TRBD1 (5 bases). CDR3 length: 14 residues. Germline V lookup: CDR1 SGHKS, CDR2 YYEKEE (reference sequence). V was pared by 6 bases and J by 1 base, with 13 bases between. This CDR3 reads CASTHWGSQETQYF. The CDR3, as DNA: TGTGCCAGCACCCACTGGGGCAGCCAAGAGACCCAGTACTTC.

The chain employs TRBV19 and TRBJ1-1, with no clear D. The length of the CDR3 is 13 residues. The V end lost 5 bases, the J end lost 0 bases, and 7 bases lay between the germline ends. Germline CDR1 is LNHDA and CDR2 is SQIVND (reference sequence). The CDR3 DNA is TGTGCCAGTAGTTTCCTATTGAACACTGAAGCTTTCTTT. Translating it yields CASSFLLNTEAFF.

This clone was detected a few times. The chain has TRBV5-1 and TRBJ2-1; 9 positions agree with TRBD1. Germline CDR1 and CDR2: SGHRS and YFSETQ. V trimming: 3 bases; J trimming: 1 base; junction bases outside the gene matches: 2. This CDR3 spans 15 amino acids. CDR3 DNA: TGCGCCAGCAGCTCTGGGACAGGGTCCTACAATGAGCAGTTCTTC. It codes for CASSSGTGSYNEQFF.

This chain connects TRBV28 to TRBJ2-1; tentatively, D is TRBD2 (5 bases). Trimming shortened V by 5 bases and J by 15 bases, and 29 bases separated the two germline ends. This CDR3 spans 16 amino acids. Per germline, CDR1 MDHEN and CDR2 SYDVKM. CDR3 nucleotides: TGTGCCAGCAGTACGATACTAGAAAACTACCTACAAATGGTGTTCTTC. It translates to CASSTILENYLQMVFF.

The table lists this clone with a few counts. The rearrangement uses TRBV7-2 and TRBJ2-3; D unresolved. The CDR3 totals 14 residues. Germline V gene data show CDR1 as SGHTA and CDR2 as FQGNSA. The V gene lost 0 bases and the J gene lost 4 bases, with 8 bases spanning the gap. The CDR3 loop reads CASSLALVADTQYF. As DNA, the CDR3 is TGTGCCAGCAGCTTAGCCCTAGTCGCAGATACGCAGTATTTT.